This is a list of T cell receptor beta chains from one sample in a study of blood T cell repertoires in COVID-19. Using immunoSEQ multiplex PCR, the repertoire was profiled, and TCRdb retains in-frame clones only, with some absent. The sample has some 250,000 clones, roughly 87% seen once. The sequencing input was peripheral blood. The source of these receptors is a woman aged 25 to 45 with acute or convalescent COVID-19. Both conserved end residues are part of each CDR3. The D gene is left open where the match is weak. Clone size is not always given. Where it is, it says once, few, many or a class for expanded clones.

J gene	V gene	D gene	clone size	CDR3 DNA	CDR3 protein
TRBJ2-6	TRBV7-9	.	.	TGTGCCAGCAGCGGAGGGGACCTAAGCTCTGGGGCCAACGTCCTGACTTTC	CASSGGDLSSGANVLTF
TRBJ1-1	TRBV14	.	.	TGTGCCAGCAGCCAAGATCGGGGATCTTTAGGACCCACTGAAGCTTTCTTT	CASSQDRGSLGPTEAFF
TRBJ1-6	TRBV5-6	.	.	TGTGCCAGCAGCTTAATCCCGGATAATTCACCCCTCCACTTT	CASSLIPDNSPLHF
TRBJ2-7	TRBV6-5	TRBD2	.	TGTGCCAGCAGAAGAAGCGGGAGTACCTACGAGCAGTACTTC	CASRRSGSTYEQYF
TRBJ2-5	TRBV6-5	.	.	TGTGCCAGCAGTCAGGGTTTGGGTACCCAGTACTTC	CASSQGLGTQYF
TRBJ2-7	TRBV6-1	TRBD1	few	TGTGCCAGCAGTGAACAGGGACAGGGCATCAACGAGCAGTACTTC	CASSEQGQGINEQYF
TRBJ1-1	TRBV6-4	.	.	TGTGCCAGCAGGAGGGTTTTAGGTACTGAAGCTTTCTTT	CASRRVLGTEAFF
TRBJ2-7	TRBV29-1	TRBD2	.	TGCAGCGTTGAACTAGCGGGCTACGAGCAGTACTTC	CSVELAGYEQYF
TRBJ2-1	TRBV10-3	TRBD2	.	TGTGCCATCAGTGACGTTCGCACTAGCGGGTGGAATGAGCAGTTCTTC	CAISDVRTSGWNEQFF
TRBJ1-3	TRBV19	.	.	TGTGCCAGTAGTAGACCTAGTGGAAACACCATATATTTT	CASSRPSGNTIYF
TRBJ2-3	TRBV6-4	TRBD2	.	TGTGCCAGCAGTGACTCCGTGGGGGAGGGCCCAGATACGCAGTATTTT	CASSDSVGEGPDTQYF
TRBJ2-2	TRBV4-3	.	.	TGCGCCAGCAGCCTCCAGGGTCCGAACACCGGGGAGCTGTTTTTT	CASSLQGPNTGELFF
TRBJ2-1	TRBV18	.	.	TGTGCCAGCTCACCCCCTGGGGCGGACAATGAGCAGTTCTTC	CASSPPGADNEQFF
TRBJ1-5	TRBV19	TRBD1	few	TGTGCCAGTAGTATAACCGCCCGGGACAGGGGGCAAGTTGGCAATCAGCCCCAGCATTTT	CASSITARDRGQVGNQPQHF
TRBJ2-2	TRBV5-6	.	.	TGTGCCAGCAGAGAAACAGGGAACACCGGGGAGCTGTTTTTT	CASRETGNTGELFF
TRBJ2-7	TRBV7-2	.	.	TGTGCCAGCAGCTTAGACAGACCCTACGAGCAGTACTTC	CASSLDRPYEQYF
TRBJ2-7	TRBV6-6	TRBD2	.	TGTGCCAGCAGTTGGGACTATAGCTCCTACGAGCAGTACTTC	CASSWDYSSYEQYF
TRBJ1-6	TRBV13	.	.	TGTGCCAGCAGCCCCAGGGGATTAGGTTCACCCCTCCACTTT	CASSPRGLGSPLHF
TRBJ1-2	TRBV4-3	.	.	TGCGCCAGCAGCCCGCAGACAGTTAACTATGGCTACACCTTC	CASSPQTVNYGYTF
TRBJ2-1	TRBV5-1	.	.	TGCGCCAGCAGCTCTGGCCCCCCCAATGAGCAGTTCTTC	CASSSGPPNEQFF
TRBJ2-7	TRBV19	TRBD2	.	TGTGCCAGTAGTCTTAGGACTAGTTTTTTTTTGTTCGAGCAGTACTTC	CASSLRTSFFLFEQYF
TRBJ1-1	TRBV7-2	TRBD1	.	TGTGCCAGCAGCGCCGCTGGGGGGCAGGGGGTTTTGAACACTGAAGCTTTCTTT	CASSAAGGQGVLNTEAFF
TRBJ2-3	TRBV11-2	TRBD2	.	TGTGCCAGCAGCTTAGACCCAGCGGGGGCTCGAGCAGATACGCAGTATTTT	CASSLDPAGARADTQYF
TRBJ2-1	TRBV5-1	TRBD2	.	TGCGCCAGCAGCTCTGCGGGAGGGGGGTACAATGAGCAGTTCTTC	CASSSAGGGYNEQFF
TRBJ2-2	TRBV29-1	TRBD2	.	TGCAGCGTCCAGCTAGCGGGAGGGGCTAACACCGGGGAGCTGTTTTTT	CSVQLAGGANTGELFF
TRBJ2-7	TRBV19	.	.	TGTGCCACCTTAGCGGACAACTCCTACGAGCAGTACTTC	CATLADNSYEQYF
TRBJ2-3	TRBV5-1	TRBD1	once	TGCGCCAGCAGCCCGGGACAGGGGGCTGCAGATACGCAGTATTTT	CASSPGQGAADTQYF
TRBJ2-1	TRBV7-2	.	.	TGTGCCAGCAGCGACTATTTCAATGAGCAGTTCTTC	CASSDYFNEQFF
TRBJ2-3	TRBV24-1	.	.	TGTGCCACCAGTGATCCCTCGTTTGGCAGTTCTAGCACAGATACGCAGTATTTT	CATSDPSFGSSSTDTQYF
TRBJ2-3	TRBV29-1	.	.	TGCAGCGTTGACGTTTGGCTAGCGCGTTCCACAGATACGCAGTATTTT	CSVDVWLARSTDTQYF
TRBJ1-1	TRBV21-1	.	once	TGTGCCAGCAGACCGCGGGGCCGGGATCACACTGAAGCTTTCTTT	CASRPRGRDHTEAFF
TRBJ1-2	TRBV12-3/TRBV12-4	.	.	TGTGCCAGCAGTCCAGGACAGTATGGCTACACCTTC	CASSPGQYGYTF
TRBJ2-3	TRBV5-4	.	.	TGTGCCAGCAGCTTGGGACAGCATAAAACGGATACGCAGTATTTT	CASSLGQHKTDTQYF
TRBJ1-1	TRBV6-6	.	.	TGTGCCAGCAGTGGAACAGGGAAGAACACTGAAGCTTTCTTT	CASSGTGKNTEAFF
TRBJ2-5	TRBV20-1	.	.	TGCAGTGCTCCCAGAGGAGAGACCCAGTACTTC	CSAPRGETQYF
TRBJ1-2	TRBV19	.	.	TGTGCCAGTAGTATTTTTCAGGGTAACTATGGCTACACCTTC	CASSIFQGNYGYTF
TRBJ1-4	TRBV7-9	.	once	TGTGCCTGCAAGGGCAGGACTTATGAAAAACTGTTTTTT	CACKGRTYEKLFF
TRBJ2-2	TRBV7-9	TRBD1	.	TGTGCCAGCAGGCGGACAGGGCCCGGGGAGCTGTTTTTT	CASRRTGPGELFF
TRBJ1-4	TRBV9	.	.	TGTGCCAGCAGCGTCTCAGGGAAGAGTGAAAAACTGTTTTTT	CASSVSGKSEKLFF
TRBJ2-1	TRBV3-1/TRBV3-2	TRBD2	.	TGTGCCAGCAGCCAGAGCGGGAGATTTGTCGATGAGCAGTTCTTC	CASSQSGRFVDEQFF
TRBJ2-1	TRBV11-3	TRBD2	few	TGTGCCAGCAGCGGATGGACTAGCGGGAGTAATGAGCAGTTCTTC	CASSGWTSGSNEQFF
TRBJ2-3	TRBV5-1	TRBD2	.	TGCGCCAGCAGCTCCCGACTAGCGGGAGCCGCAGATACGCAGTATTTT	CASSSRLAGAADTQYF
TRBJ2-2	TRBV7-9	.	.	TGTGCCAGCAGCCGCGGAGGGGGCGTCCCCCCGATCACCGGGGAGCTGTTTTTT	CASSRGGGVPPITGELFF
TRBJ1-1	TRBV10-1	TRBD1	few	TGCGCCAACACTAGGGCTCGGACAGGGAGGGACTCTGGCACTGAAGCTTTCTTT	CANTRARTGRDSGTEAFF
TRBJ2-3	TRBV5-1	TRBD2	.	TGCGCCAGCAGCTTGGCTAGCGGGTGGACAGATACGCAGTATTTT	CASSLASGWTDTQYF
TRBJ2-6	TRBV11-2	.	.	TGTGCCAGCAGCTACAGGGAGGGGCCGAGCTCTGGGGCCAACGTCCTGACTTTC	CASSYREGPSSGANVLTF
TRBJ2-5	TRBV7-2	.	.	TGTGCCAGCAGCTTCGGCGGGATACAAGAGACCCAGTACTTC	CASSFGGIQETQYF
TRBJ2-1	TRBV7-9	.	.	TGTGCCAGCAGCCCCCCCAACTCATACAATGAGCAGTTCTTC	CASSPPNSYNEQFF